Shown below are 18 T cell receptor beta chains from a single sample sequenced in a study of T cells in Graves' hyperthyroidism and ophthalmopathy. The CDR3 regions of TCR beta were amplified from RNA transcripts. HTBI primers were the set used in a first-round RT-PCR of the TCR CDR3. A single record per CDR3 protein comes from TCRdb applying MiXCR to the multiplex PCR reads. Here the sample spans some 620,000 distinct CDR3 sequences, 15% to 20% being singletons. Sequenced sample: blood. These TCRs come from a young woman with Graves' hyperthyroidism.

This chain uses TRBV28 with TRBJ2-1, with TRBD2 matching 13 bases. Germline CDR1 reads MDHEN; CDR2 reads SYDVKM. J lost 7 bases, V lost 3 bases, and 9 bases had no gene match. There are 17 residues in the CDR3. The CDR3 sequence: CASSFTSGRGAGNEQFF. CDR3 sequence (DNA): TGTGCCAGCAGTTTTACTAGCGGGAGGGGAGCGGGGAATGAGCAGTTCTTC.

There are many counts of this clonotype. The chain recombines TRBV7-2 with TRBJ2-1; D remains unclear. V was clipped by 3 bases and J by 4 bases, with 13 bases between them. Germline assignment: CDR1 SGHTA and CDR2 FQGNSA. The CDR3 covers 15 residues. The CDR3 sequence is CASSFDRRNYNEQFF. The CDR3 nucleotides are TGTGCCAGCAGCTTCGATCGACGGAATTACAATGAGCAGTTCTTC. Variable domain in full (rest from reference TRBV7-2 and TRBJ2-1): GAGVSQSPSNKVTEKGKDVELRCDPISGHTALYWYRQSLGQGLEFLIYFQGNSAPDKSGLPSDRFSAERTGGSVSTLTIQRTQQEDSAVYLCASSFDRRNYNEQFFGPGTRLTVL.

The rearrangement uses TRBV13 and TRBJ1-1, with D maybe TRBD1 (6 bases). CDR3 length: 16 residues. CDR1 PRHDT and CDR2 FYEKMQ come from the germline V gene (reference sequence). V lost 5 bases and J lost 1, with 17 bases in between. In DNA form, the CDR3 reads TGTGCCAGCAGCGTCGGACAGCTTAGGGCGAACACTGAAGCTTTCTTT. Amino acid sequence: CASSVGQLRANTEAFF.

This clonotype was detected many times. The rearrangement uses TRBV7-2 and TRBJ2-2; 9 bases match TRBD1. Germline V gives CDR1 SGHTA, CDR2 FQGNSA. The V and J ends lost 5 bases and 5 bases, in that order; junction bases with no gene match: 3. The CDR3 has 14 residues. The CDR3 DNA is TGTGCCAGCAGCCGTGGACAGGGGACCGGGGAGCTGTTTTTT. Protein product: CASSRGQGTGELFF.

This clonotype was seen only a few times. The chain recombines TRBV20-1 with TRBJ2-7; no reliable D call. The CDR3 loop spans 13 amino acids. V was trimmed by 5 bases and J by 3 bases, leaving 14 bases between them. Germline CDR1 reads DFQATT; CDR2 reads SNEGSKA (reference sequence). The CDR3 coding sequence is TGCAGTGCTGCCCGAGGCAGCAACTACGAGCAGTACTTC. It is translated as CSAARGSNYEQYF.

This chain uses TRBV6-4 with TRBJ1-2; D gene unclear. The CDR3 is made up of 11 amino acids. Trimming cost V 4 bases and J 8 bases, with 8 bases left between them. CDR1 and CDR2 (germline): MRHNA, SNTAGT. CDR3 protein: CASSGHGGYTF. CDR3 nucleotides: TGTGCCAGCAGTGGACACGGCGGCTACACCTTC.

The gene calls are TRBV4-1 and TRBJ2-1; tentatively, D is TRBD2 (6 bases). Between the trimmed V and J ends, which lost 1 base and 10 bases, there was a span of 11 bases. The CDR3 loop spans 13 amino acids. Germline CDR1 reads MGHRA; CDR2 reads YSYEKL. The CDR3 DNA reads as TGCGCCAGCAGCCAAGGGGAGGTAAGAGAGCAGTTCTTC. It encodes CASSQGEVREQFF.

This clonotype was recorded at least ten times. The rearrangement links TRBV11-3 to TRBJ1-1; the D gene is possibly TRBD1 (6 bases). V lost 10 bases, J lost 0 bases, and 12 bases lay in between. Germline lookup yields CDR1 SGHNT and CDR2 YENEEA. The CDR3 spans 13 residues. CDR3: CAIREGVNTEAFF. The CDR3 coding sequence is TGTGCCATTAGGGAGGGGGTGAACACTGAAGCTTTCTTT.

The chain has TRBV11-2 and TRBJ1-2; 8 nucleotides align to TRBD1. Germline CDR1 SGHAT, CDR2 FQNNGV. This CDR3 region has 15 residues. The trim removed 1 base at V and 4 bases at J, leaving 5 bases unmatched. This chain's CDR3 is CASSLGQGRSYGYTF. As DNA, the CDR3 is TGTGCCAGCAGCTTAGGACAGGGGAGGAGCTATGGCTACACCTTC.

This clonotype appeared many times. The V gene is TRBV6-1, the J gene TRBJ2-7, with 10 bases aligning to TRBD2. The length of the CDR3 is 18 residues. The trim removed 0 bases at V and 1 base at J, leaving 9 bases unmatched. Germline CDR1 and CDR2: MNHNS and SASEGT. CDR3 nucleotides: TGTGCCAGCAGTGAAGCGGGGATAGCGGGAGGTTCATCCTACGAGCAGTACTTC. This codes for CASSEAGIAGGSSYEQYF.

The chain employs TRBV3-1 and TRBJ2-7, with 10 positions matching TRBD1. The germline V gene has CDR1 LGHDT and CDR2 YNNKEL (reference sequence). This CDR3 region has 18 residues. The J segment lost 3 bases and the V segment lost 4 bases, leaving 15 bases of the junction unmatched. The CDR3 region has the DNA TGTGCCAGCAGCCGGGACAGGGGATTGATAAGAACGGACTACGAGCAGTACTTC. This gives the protein CASSRDRGLIRTDYEQYF.

This clonotype was counted only a few times. The chain links TRBV30 to TRBJ2-3, with 14 bases aligning to TRBD2. CDR3 length equals 15 residues. Looked up from germline, CDR1 is GTSNPN and CDR2 is SVGIG (reference sequence). The V segment lost 5 bases and the J segment 5 bases; nucleotides outside the gene matches: 6. The DNA of the CDR3 is TGTGCCTGGGATTCAGGGACTAGCGGGGGAGATACGCAGTATTTT. Translation gives CAWDSGTSGGDTQYF.

In its sample, this clonotype was seen many times. The genes are TRBV7-3 and TRBJ2-3; weak D call: TRBD1 (8 bases). CDR1 is SGHTA, CDR2 FQGTGA, per germline. Trimming shortened V by 3 bases and J by 6 bases, and 13 bases separated the two germline ends. This CDR3 is built from 14 residues. The CDR3 DNA follows: TGTGCCAGCAGCTTTGGACAGGGAGGGGATACGCAGTATTTT. This gives the protein CASSFGQGGDTQYF.

This clonotype was counted at least ten times. The chain has TRBV28 and TRBJ2-5; 13 positions match TRBD2. CDR1 is MDHEN, CDR2 SYDVKM, per germline. With 4 bases clipped from V and 4 bases from J, the junction kept 3 bases outside the gene matches. This CDR3 is 15 amino acids long. CDR3 protein: CASSSGTSGIETQYF. The CDR3 DNA sequence: TGTGCCAGCAGTTCAGGGACTAGCGGGATAGAGACCCAGTACTTC. Looking up the rest from reference TRBV28 and TRBJ2-5 gives the full variable domain: DVKVTQSSRYLVKRTGEKVFLECVQDMDHENMFWYRQDPGLGLRLIYFSYDVKMKEKGDIPEGYSVSREKKERFSLILESASTNQTSMYLCASSSGTSGIETQYFGPGTRLLVL.

The chain couples TRBV28 to TRBJ2-4, with D unresolved. Germline loops: CDR1 MDHEN, CDR2 SYDVKM. V was cut by 1 base and J by 1 base, with 14 bases left in between. The CDR3 length is 17 residues. CDR3 nucleotide sequence: TGTGCCAGCAGTTTATATATCGGAGATGGGGCCAAAAACATTCAGTACTTC. It yields the protein CASSLYIGDGAKNIQYF.

This clonotype came up many times. The chain has TRBV28 and TRBJ2-1; D perhaps matches TRBD2 (6 bases). The CDR3 sequence is 15 residues long. The ends were cut back, 2 bases at V and 3 bases at J, with 11 bases in the middle. CDR1 is MDHEN, CDR2 SYDVKM, per germline. This CDR3 is CASSLLRRGYNEQFF. The CDR3 nucleotides are TGTGCCAGCAGTTTACTTCGGCGGGGCTACAATGAGCAGTTCTTC.

This clonotype was seen only a few times. CDR3 protein: CVSKTNTGELFF. For the CDR3, the DNA is TGTGTTTCGAAAACGAACACCGGGGAGCTGTTTTTT. The chain joins TRBV28 to TRBJ2-2; unclear D gene. Germline CDR1 reads MDHEN; CDR2 reads SYDVKM. This CDR3 region has 12 residues.

Many counts were recorded for this clonotype. V is TRBV29-1 and J is TRBJ2-1; D is unresolved. The CDR3 contains 12 residues. V was trimmed by 4 bases and J by 6 bases, leaving 10 bases between them. CDR1 SQVTM and CDR2 ANQGSEA come from the germline V gene. The CDR3 sequence: CSVGVLANEQFF. CDR3 nucleotides: TGCAGCGTTGGTGTATTAGCCAATGAGCAGTTCTTC.